The clone carrying this T cell receptor (beta chain) has only one observation. This entry comes from a study of cytomegalovirus exposure and HLA in healthy donors. Germline-derived CDR1 and CDR2 are ENHRY and SYGVKD. This CDR3 has 13 amino acids. Trimming removed 6 bases from V and 5 bases from J; junction bases left unmatched: 6. Profiling relied on immunoSEQ multiplex PCR, and the TCRdb table lists in-frame clones only, not all of them. Among some 100,000 clones, more than 85% were seen once, and the ten largest hold about 4.2%. The clonotype originates from a man aged 18 to 29 in good health and CMV-seropositive. Sequencing was performed on PBMCs. V and J are TRBV10-3 and TRBJ2-7; TRBD1 matches 8 bases. DNA for the CDR3: TGTGCCATCAGACAACAGGGGGGCAACGAGCAGTACTTC. Protein: CAIRQQGGNEQYF.